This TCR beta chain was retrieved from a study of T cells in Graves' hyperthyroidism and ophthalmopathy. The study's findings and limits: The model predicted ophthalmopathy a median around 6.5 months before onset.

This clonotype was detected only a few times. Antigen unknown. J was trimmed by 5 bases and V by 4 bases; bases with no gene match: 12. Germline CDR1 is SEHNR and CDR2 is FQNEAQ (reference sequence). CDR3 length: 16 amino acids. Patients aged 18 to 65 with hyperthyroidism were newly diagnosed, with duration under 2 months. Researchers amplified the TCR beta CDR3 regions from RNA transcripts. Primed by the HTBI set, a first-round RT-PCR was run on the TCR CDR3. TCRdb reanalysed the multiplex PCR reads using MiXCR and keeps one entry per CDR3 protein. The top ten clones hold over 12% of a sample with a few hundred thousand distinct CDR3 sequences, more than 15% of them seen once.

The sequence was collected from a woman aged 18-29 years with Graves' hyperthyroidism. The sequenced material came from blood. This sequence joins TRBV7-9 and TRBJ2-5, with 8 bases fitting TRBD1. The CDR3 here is CASSSIRGQGWETQYF. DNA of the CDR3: TGTGCCAGCAGCTCTATTCGTGGACAGGGATGGGAGACCCAGTACTTC.